Below, 8 T cell receptor beta chains from the same sample are listed, as sequenced in a study of blood T cell repertoires in COVID-19. Using immunoSEQ multiplex PCR, the repertoire was profiled, and TCRdb retains in-frame clones only, with some absent. The data hold approximately 120,000 clones, with 83% observed a single time. Input material: PBMCs or T cells enriched from blood (not recorded which). The receptor set was obtained from a young man who had recovered from COVID-19.

This clone occurred many times. The chain joins TRBV12-3 or TRBV12-4 to TRBJ1-2; D remains ambiguous. This CDR3 is built from 13 residues. Trimming shortened V by 4 bases and J by 4 bases, and 10 bases separated the two germline ends. The CDR3 region has the DNA TGTGCCAGCAGTTCGCTAGGTTCCTATGGCTACACCTTC. Translating it yields CASSSLGSYGYTF.

The V and J genes are TRBV6-5 and TRBJ2-7; the D gene is possibly TRBD2 (5 bases). Germline-derived CDR1 and CDR2 are MNHEY and SVGAGI. The V end lost 5 bases, the J end lost 3 bases, and 11 bases lay between the germline ends. This CDR3 is built from 13 residues. The CDR3 DNA reads TGTGCCAGCAGTCTACCCGGGAACTACGAGCAGTACGTC. This gives the protein CASSLPGNYEQYV.

The genes are TRBV6-5 and TRBJ1-4; D may be TRBD1 (6 bases). CDR1 and CDR2 from the germline V gene are MNHEY and SVGAGI. The V gene lost 6 bases and the J gene lost 7 bases, with 15 bases spanning the gap. The CDR3 runs to 14 residues. The CDR3 DNA is TGTGCCAGCAGCCAATTCGGACAGAGTGAAAAACTGTTTTTT. It specifies CASSQFGQSEKLFF.

The chain has TRBV27 and TRBJ2-7, with 8 bases aligning to TRBD2. Germline V CDR1 and CDR2: MNHEY, SMNVEV (reference sequence). The V segment lost 2 bases and the J segment 0 bases; nucleotides outside the gene matches: 9. This CDR3 comprises 17 residues. The CDR3 loop reads CASSLRSPAGGSYEQYF. CDR3 coding DNA: TGTGCCAGCAGTTTAAGGTCCCCTGCGGGAGGCTCCTACGAGCAGTACTTC.

The gene calls are TRBV4-2 and TRBJ1-4, with D possibly TRBD1 on 6 matching bases. Germline V lookup: CDR1 LGHNA, CDR2 YNFKEQ. The CDR3 loop spans 15 amino acids. Trimming removed 2 bases from V and 5 bases from J, with 12 bases in between. CDR3 sequence (DNA): TGTGCCAGCAGCCAACCAGGGGCGGCCAATGAAAAACTGTTTTTT. Protein sequence: CASSQPGAANEKLFF.

V gene TRBV9 combines with J gene TRBJ2-5, with D perhaps TRBD1 (5 bases). The CDR3 loop spans 14 amino acids. V lost 2 bases to trimming and J lost 2 bases, with 10 bases between them. Germline assignment: CDR1 SGDLS and CDR2 YYNGEE. CDR3 amino acids: CASSVGRTQETQYF. The CDR3 region has the DNA TGTGCCAGCAGCGTCGGACGGACACAAGAGACCCAGTACTTC.

The gene calls are TRBV2 and TRBJ2-7; no clear D. The CDR3 extends over 12 amino acids. Germline loops: CDR1 SNHLY, CDR2 FYNNEI. The V end lost 8 bases, the J end lost 6 bases, and 14 bases lay between the germline ends. The DNA of the CDR3 is TGTGCCAGCTTTTTTAGCAAGGCCGAGCAGTACTTC. Its protein product is CASFFSKAEQYF. Full variable domain (outside the CDR3, taken from reference TRBV2 and TRBJ2-7): EPEVTQTPSHQVTQMGQEVILRCVPISNHLYFYWYRQILGQKVEFLVSFYNNEISEKSEIFDDQFSVERPDGSNFTLKIRSTKLEDSAMYFCASFFSKAEQYFGPGTRLTVT.

The chain uses TRBV5-1 and TRBJ1-2, with 7 positions matching TRBD1. The V and J ends lost 3 bases and 3 bases, in that order; junction bases with no gene match: 5. The V gene's germline CDR1 is SGHRS and CDR2 YFSETQ. The CDR3 runs to 14 residues. In DNA form, the CDR3 reads TGCGCCAGCAGCTACCGGACAGGCGACTATGGCTACACCTTC. Protein product: CASSYRTGDYGYTF.